This TCR beta chain came from a study of beta chain features in type 1 diabetes. General observations from the study: Patients and controls would be equally affected if PCR favored shorter templates. Healthy donors had naive, central memory and Treg TCRB repertoires that appeared less similar than those seen among patients.

The germline CDR1 and CDR2 sequences are SGHAT and FQNNGV. The CDR3 covers 13 residues. Trimming left V 3 bases short and J 3 bases short, with 8 bases between. Expressed TCRB transcripts were sequenced because the isolated RNA had all been reverse transcribed beforehand. Profiled with immunoSEQ multiplex PCR; TCRdb holds only in-frame clones, not every one. The sample consists of under 450,000 clones, about 15% of them appearing once. Markers CD45RO/CCR7/CD25/CD127/CD95/CD27 served to sort CD4+ naive, central memory, regulatory and stem cell-like memory cells. As regards this clone: Antigen specificity is unknown.

Sequencing was performed on naive CD4+ T cells from blood. The chain carries TRBV11-2 and TRBJ1-1, with D possibly matching TRBD1 (5 bases). The TCR originated in a woman between 18 and 29 years old in good health. The CDR3 coding sequence is TGTGCCAGCAGCTTTACCAGGGACACTGAAGCTTTCTTT. Its protein product is CASSFTRDTEAFF.